The clone carrying this T cell receptor (beta chain) was found a few times. This sample stems from a study of blood T cell repertoires in COVID-19. Across the whole study: The United States, Italy and Spain provided the acute and convalescent COVID-19 samples. In each case, the material was cDNA or gDNA derived from T cells, B-cell-depleted T cells, or PBMCs.

Original analysis: Reference gene primers were amplified, and this amplification served to estimate nucleated cell counts. Profiling relied on immunoSEQ multiplex PCR, and the TCRdb table lists in-frame clones only, not all of them. The V and J calls and clone size come from that table; D and trimming were worked out from the DNA. The sample carries hundreds of thousands of clones, 65% to 85% recorded once. Germline CDR1 MGHRA, CDR2 YSYEKL. V was trimmed by 0 bases and J by 0 bases, leaving 9 bases between them. This CDR3 is built from 16 residues. The clonotype originates from a man aged 35 to 55 with acute or convalescent COVID-19. The chain links TRBV4-1 to TRBJ1-5; no clear D. The sequenced sample was peripheral blood. CDR3 in DNA: TGCGCCAGCAGCCAAGAGCCTAGTAATAGCAATCAGCCCCAGCATTTT. Protein product: CASSQEPSNSNQPQHF.